These T cell receptor beta chains were read from a single sample in a study of blood T cells in healthy people across ages. TCRdb itself ran the 5' RACE reads through MiXCR, one entry per CDR3 protein. This sample has about 780,000 distinct CDR3 sequences, with more than 35% found just once. Specimen: blood. These receptor sequences come from a man older than 75 in good health. CDR3s include the opening cysteine and the closing phenylalanine or tryptophan. The order of the fields is D gene, V gene, J gene, clone size, CDR3 DNA, CDR3 protein. A D gene is named only where the DNA matches it firmly. A row's size may be missing; if present it is once, few, many or a size class.

>TRBD1|TRBV2|TRBJ1-5|NA
TGTGCCAGCAGAGAAGGACAGGGGTTACAGCCCCAGCATTTT
CASREGQGLQPQHF
>NA|TRBV7-9|TRBJ2-1|many
TGTGCCAGCAGCTGGGGAACAGGGTACAATGAGCAGTTCTTC
CASSWGTGYNEQFF
>NA|TRBV6-5|TRBJ2-7|NA
TGTGCCAGCAGTGACCGTCCGGGACTCAAGTACGAGCAGTACTTC
CASSDRPGLKYEQYF
>TRBD2|TRBV7-2|TRBJ2-3|few
TGTGCCAGCAGCATGCCAACTAGCGGGATGATTACAGATACGCAGTATTTT
CASSMPTSGMITDTQYF
>NA|TRBV7-2|TRBJ2-1|NA
TGTGCCAGCAGCAACTCCTGGGAGTATGAGCAGTTCTTC
CASSNSWEYEQFF
>TRBD1|TRBV9|TRBJ2-3|NA
TGTGCCAGCAGCCGGACGGGACAGTACACAGATACGCAGTATTTT
CASSRTGQYTDTQYF
>TRBD2|TRBV12-3/TRBV12-4|TRBJ2-7|NA
TGTGCCAGCAGCTTCCCCGCTAGCGGGCTTACCTACGAGCAGTACTTC
CASSFPASGLTYEQYF
>NA|TRBV29-1|TRBJ1-2|NA
TGCAGCGCAAGGGACAAGGGGGACTATGGCTACACCTTC
CSARDKGDYGYTF
>TRBD2|TRBV10-2|TRBJ2-1|many
TGCGCCAGCATGAGGACTAGGTACAATGAGCAGTTCTTC
CASMRTRYNEQFF
>NA|TRBV29-1|TRBJ1-1|NA
TGCAGCGCTCAGGGACCCAGAATGAACACTGAAGCTTTCTTT
CSAQGPRMNTEAFF
>TRBD1|TRBV11-2|TRBJ2-6|NA
TGTGCCAGCAGCTGGGGACAGGGAATCTCTGGGGCCAACGTCCTGACTTTC
CASSWGQGISGANVLTF